This T cell receptor (beta chain) was retrieved from a study of T-cell reconstitution after alpha-beta-depleted transplantation in children. Preparing the TCRbeta library involved the use of unique molecular identifiers. TCRdb reprocessed the PCR reads with MiXCR, giving one entry per CDR3 protein. The repertoire consists of roughly 500,000 distinct CDR3 sequences, with approximately 32% occurring once and the leading ten covering 2% to 3%. The clonotype originates from a human donor who donated a stem cell graft to a child with aplastic anemia. The specimen comprised PBMCs from the stem cell graft donor, sampled from the stem cell graft.

CDR3 amino acids: CASSPRTGRETEAFF. CDR3 bases: TGTGCCAGCAGTCCCCGGACAGGGAGGGAAACTGAAGCTTTCTTT. The chain is built from TRBV12-3 or TRBV12-4 and TRBJ1-1, with 8 bases matching TRBD1. CDR3 length: 15 amino acids. V was clipped by 5 bases and J by 5 bases; unmatched bases: 10.